A selection of T cell receptor beta chains follows, all from one sample in a study of T cell responses to AZD1222 COVID-19 vaccine. Measured with immunoSEQ multiplex PCR; TCRdb has only the in-frame clones, and not every one. The sample has 30,000 to 35,000 clones, approximately 80% seen once. Sample: peripheral blood, taken 28 days after the second AZD1222 dose. These receptors all stem from an adult who received the AZD1222 COVID-19 vaccine. Both conserved end residues are part of each CDR3. A D gene is named only where the DNA matches it firmly. Rows may omit the clone size; those that give it use once, few, many or a size class.

-	-	13	TRBV7-3	TRBJ2-1	CASSAEASNEQFF	TGTGCCAGCAGCGCGGAGGCGAGCAATGAGCAGTTCTTC
-	-	15	TRBV13	TRBJ1-3	CASREAGLSGNTIYF	TGTGCCAGCAGGGAGGCAGGCCTCTCTGGAAACACCATATATTTT
-	-	14	TRBV7-2	TRBJ2-7	CASRLAESSYEQYF	TGTGCCAGCAGATTAGCGGAGAGCTCCTACGAGCAGTACTTC
TRBD2	-	17	TRBV18	TRBJ2-5	CASSPNLAGEFQETQYF	TGTGCCAGCTCACCAAATCTAGCGGGGGAGTTCCAAGAGACCCAGTACTTC
TRBD2	-	15	TRBV6-4	TRBJ2-3	CASSDSLAGGDTQYF	TGTGCCAGCAGTGACTCACTAGCGGGGGGAGATACGCAGTATTTT
TRBD2	-	15	TRBV5-1	TRBJ2-2	CASSLSLAGAGELFF	TGCGCCAGCAGCTTGTCGCTAGCGGGAGCCGGGGAGCTGTTTTTT
-	-	13	TRBV18	TRBJ2-2	CASSPLDTGELFF	TGTGCCAGCTCACCACTCGACACCGGGGAGCTGTTTTTT
-	-	16	TRBV7-2	TRBJ2-6	CASSVGSRSGANVLTF	TGTGCCAGCAGCGTGGGGAGCCGCTCTGGGGCCAACGTCCTGACTTTC
-	few	17	TRBV6-1	TRBJ1-4	CASSEYGRQTTNEKLFF	TGTGCCAGCAGTGAATACGGCAGACAGACAACTAATGAAAAACTGTTTTTT
-	once	14	TRBV7-6	TRBJ2-7	CASSLGQVSYEQYF	TGTGCCAGCAGCCTGGGTCAGGTCTCCTACGAGCAGTACTTC
-	-	16	TRBV19	TRBJ1-1	CASSPTSGQMNTEAFF	TGTGCCAGTAGCCCCACGTCCGGACAGATGAACACTGAAGCTTTCTTT
TRBD2	-	19	TRBV11-2	TRBJ2-1	CASSLTPTGTSGLRNEQFF	TGTGCCAGCAGCTTGACACCCACCGGGACTAGCGGGCTCCGCAATGAGCAGTTCTTC
TRBD2	-	17	TRBV24-1	TRBJ2-1	CATSDLGVGLAGREQFF	TGTGCCACCAGTGATTTGGGGGTGGGGCTAGCGGGTCGGGAGCAGTTCTTC
TRBD1	-	13	TRBV19	TRBJ2-7	CASSRGQNDEQYF	TGTGCCAGTAGCAGGGGGCAGAACGACGAGCAGTACTTC
TRBD1	-	13	TRBV5-1	TRBJ1-1	CASSMGQITEAFF	TGCGCCAGCAGCATGGGACAGATCACTGAAGCTTTCTTT
TRBD1	-	14	TRBV3-1/TRBV3-2	TRBJ1-2	CASSQGQGNYGYTF	TGTGCCAGCAGCCAGGGACAGGGTAACTATGGCTACACCTTC
TRBD1	-	16	TRBV5-1	TRBJ1-4	CASSSLWRGQKEKLFF	TGCGCCAGCAGCTCCCTGTGGAGGGGGCAGAAGGAAAAACTGTTTTTT
-	-	14	TRBV6-1	TRBJ1-6	CASSEMAMNSPLHF	TGTGCCAGCAGTGAAATGGCCATGAATTCACCCCTCCACTTT
-	-	12	TRBV11-2	TRBJ1-2	CASSLYEYGYTF	TGTGCCAGCAGCTTATATGAGTATGGCTACACCTTC
-	-	18	TRBV3-1/TRBV3-2	TRBJ1-4	CASTNFPGTGATNEKLFF	TGTGCCAGCACCAATTTTCCCGGGACGGGAGCAACTAATGAAAAACTGTTTTTT
TRBD1	-	17	TRBV7-2	TRBJ1-2	CASSFRDSTFSNYGYTF	TGTGCCAGCAGCTTCAGGGACAGTACTTTCTCTAACTATGGCTACACCTTC
TRBD1	-	17	TRBV3-1/TRBV3-2	TRBJ2-2	CASSQKDRASFTGELFF	TGTGCCAGCAGCCAAAAGGACAGGGCCTCCTTCACCGGGGAGCTGTTTTTT
-	-	14	TRBV19	TRBJ1-2	CASSIDPGNYGYTF	TGTGCCAGTAGTATAGATCCCGGAAACTATGGCTACACCTTC
-	-	13	TRBV18	TRBJ1-2	CASSSSETHGYTF	TGTGCCAGCTCATCCTCCGAAACCCATGGCTACACCTTC
TRBD1	-	14	TRBV7-2	TRBJ2-5	CASSSGTGGKTQYF	TGTGCCAGCAGCTCCGGGACAGGAGGAAAGACCCAGTACTTC
TRBD1	-	13	TRBV29-1	TRBJ1-1	CSVDRGTDTEAFF	TGCAGCGTTGACAGGGGGACGGACACTGAAGCTTTCTTT
-	-	15	TRBV9	TRBJ1-2	CASSVETARNYGYTF	TGTGCCAGCAGCGTAGAAACAGCCAGAAACTATGGCTACACCTTC
TRBD1	few	15	TRBV6-5	TRBJ1-6	CASRITGTGDSPLHF	TGTGCCAGCAGAATAACCGGGACAGGGGATTCACCCCTCCACTTT
-	medium-sized	11	TRBV19	TRBJ1-1	CASSIDGGSFF	TGTGCCAGTAGTATCGACGGGGGGTCTTTCTTT
TRBD1	-	17	TRBV4-2	TRBJ1-5	CASSQATGVVGNQPQHF	TGTGCCAGCAGCCAAGCAACAGGGGTTGTAGGCAATCAGCCCCAGCATTTT
-	medium-sized	16	TRBV24-1	TRBJ2-7	CATSDRRGVVPYEQYF	TGTGCCACCAGTGACCGGAGAGGGGTCGTCCCCTACGAGCAGTACTTC
TRBD1	-	14	TRBV20-1	TRBJ1-1	CSASPINAGQEAFF	TGCAGTGCTAGTCCCATTAACGCGGGACAGGAAGCTTTCTTT
-	-	12	TRBV18	TRBJ1-1	CASSPWKGNEFF	TGTGCCAGCTCACCATGGAAGGGAAATGAATTCTTT